This paragraph reports one T cell receptor (beta chain). These data come from a study of blood T cell repertoires in COVID-19. Overall study context: The cDNA or gDNA used as material had been derived from T cells, B-cell-depleted T cells, or PBMCs.

Germline CDR1 is MNHNY and CDR2 is SVGAGI (reference sequence). J lost 4 bases, V lost 4 bases, and 7 bases had no gene match. The CDR3 spans 16 residues. TCRdb keeps only in-frame clones here, not all; method: immunoSEQ multiplex PCR. Among about 110,000 clones, approximately 83% were seen once, and the ten largest hold under 5%. The chain couples TRBV6-6 to TRBJ2-3; 11 nucleotides match TRBD2. The TCR originated in a woman in her seventies with acute or convalescent COVID-19. Specimen: peripheral blood. In nucleotides, the CDR3 is TGTGCCAGCAGTTTCATAGCGGGGGGGCTGGCAGATACGCAGTATTTT. Protein: CASSFIAGGLADTQYF.